This T cell receptor beta chain comes out of a study of blood T cell repertoires in COVID-19. About the study: Material from acute and convalescent COVID-19 was sourced from the United States, Italy and Spain.

Authors' processing steps: Estimated nucleated cell counts came from reference gene primer amplification. Profiled with immunoSEQ multiplex PCR; TCRdb holds only in-frame clones, not every one. The V and J calls and clone size come from that table; D and trimming were worked out from the DNA. The sample includes about 360,000 clones, approximately 86% seen only once; the top ten take 3%. This sequence originates from a human donor in a cohort sampled during active COVID-19. The sequenced sample was peripheral blood.

CDR3 sequence: CASSPTSTQETQYF. DNA for the CDR3: TGTGCCAGCAGTCCGACTAGTACGCAAGAGACCCAGTACTTC. The chain employs TRBV6-5 and TRBJ2-5, with D possibly matching TRBD2 (6 bases). This CDR3 region has 14 residues. Germline V gives CDR1 MNHEY, CDR2 SVGAGI. Trimming took off 5 bases at V and 2 bases at J, with 12 bases between the two ends.